What follows describes a single T cell receptor (beta chain). The data were taken from a study of blood T cell repertoires in COVID-19. In the study overall: Sites across the United States, Italy and Spain contributed samples from acute and convalescent COVID-19. T cells, B-cell-depleted T cells, or PBMCs provided the cDNA or gDNA that served as material.

Original processing methods: Cell counts per sample came from amplifying reference gene primers. Profiled with immunoSEQ multiplex PCR; TCRdb holds only in-frame clones, not every one. V and J calls and clone size are given by that table; D and trimming were obtained from the DNA. The repertoire has more than 80,000 clones, 80% of them found once; the top ten carry approximately 15%. V trimming: 2 bases; J trimming: 4 bases; junction bases outside the gene matches: 9. The V gene's germline CDR1 is SGHRS and CDR2 YFSETQ. This CDR3 spans 16 amino acids. The V gene is TRBV5-1, the J gene TRBJ1-5; 7 bases align to TRBD1. The sequenced material came from peripheral blood. The TCR comes from a human donor in a cohort sampled during active COVID-19. CDR3 bases: TGCGCCAGCAGCTTCTTACAGGGGAAGTGTAATCAGCCCCAGCATTTT. As protein: CASSFLQGKCNQPQHF. Full variable domain (outside the CDR3, taken from reference TRBV5-1 and TRBJ1-5): KAGVTQTPRYLIKTRGQQVTLSCSPISGHRSVSWYQQTPGQGLQFLFEYFSETQRNKGNFPGRFSGRQFSNSRSEMNVSTLELGDSALYLCASSFLQGKCNQPQHFGDGTRLSIL.